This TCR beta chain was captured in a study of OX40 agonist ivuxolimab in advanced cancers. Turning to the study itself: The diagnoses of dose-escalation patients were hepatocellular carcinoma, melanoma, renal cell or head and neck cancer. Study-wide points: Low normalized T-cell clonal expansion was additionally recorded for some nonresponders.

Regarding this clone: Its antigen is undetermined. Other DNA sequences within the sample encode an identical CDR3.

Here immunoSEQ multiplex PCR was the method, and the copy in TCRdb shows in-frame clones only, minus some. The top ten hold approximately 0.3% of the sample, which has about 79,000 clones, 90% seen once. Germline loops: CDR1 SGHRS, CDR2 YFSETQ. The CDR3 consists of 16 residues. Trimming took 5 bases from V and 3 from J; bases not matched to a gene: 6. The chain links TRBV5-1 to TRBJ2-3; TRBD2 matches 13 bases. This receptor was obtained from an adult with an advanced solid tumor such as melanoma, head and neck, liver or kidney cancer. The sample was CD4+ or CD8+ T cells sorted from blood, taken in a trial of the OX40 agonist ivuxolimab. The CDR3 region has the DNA TGCGCCAGCAGTCTACTAGCGGGGGGGCCGACAGATACGCAGTATTTT. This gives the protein CASSLLAGGPTDTQYF.